The 32 T cell receptor beta chains reported below all come from one sample, sequenced in a study of OX40 agonist ivuxolimab in advanced cancers. Clones were sequenced by immunoSEQ multiplex PCR, and TCRdb holds only the in-frame ones, with some missing. The sample lists around 90,000 clones; about 91% were seen once. The specimen comprised CD4+ or CD8+ T cells sorted from blood, sampled in a trial of the OX40 agonist ivuxolimab. These receptors were taken from an adult with an advanced solid tumor such as melanoma, head and neck, liver or kidney cancer.

The chain is built from TRBV5-1 and TRBJ2-3, with 11 positions matching TRBD2. The V gene end was trimmed by 4 bases and the J gene end by 2 bases; junction bases not matched to a gene: 6. The CDR3 is made up of 16 amino acids. Per the germline V gene, CDR1 is SGHRS and CDR2 is YFSETQ. CDR3 protein: CASSALTSGATDTQYF. Here the CDR3 DNA reads TGCGCCAGCAGCGCCCTGACTAGCGGGGCCACAGATACGCAGTATTTT.

This clone came up once. The CDR3 DNA reads as TGTGCCAGCAGTCAAAAACAGGGGGGGTTCTACGAGCAGTACTTC. Translation gives CASSQKQGGFYEQYF. This sequence joins TRBV27 and TRBJ2-7, with D possibly TRBD1 on 8 matching bases. The length of the CDR3 is 15 residues. The V gene's germline CDR1 is MNHEY and CDR2 SMNVEV (reference sequence). The germline V and J ends were trimmed by 5 bases and 3 bases, with 17 bases remaining between them.

The chain carries TRBV27 and TRBJ2-2; D is perhaps TRBD1 or TRBD2 (5 bases each). V was clipped by 2 bases and J by 3 bases, with 10 bases between them. CDR3 length: 15 residues. Germline CDR1 is MNHEY and CDR2 is SMNVEV (reference sequence). The CDR3, as DNA: TGTGCCAGCAGTTTAGGGGGATTAGACACCGGGGAGCTGTTTTTT. This encodes CASSLGGLDTGELFF.

CDR3 sequence reads: CASSQPPGMSYTF. CDR3 sequence (DNA): TGTGCCAGCAGCCAGCCCCCGGGAATGAGCTACACCTTC. This chain links TRBV2 with TRBJ1-2; D uncertain. This CDR3 comprises 13 residues. Deletions cut 6 bases from V and 9 bases from J, with 17 bases between. From germline, CDR1 is SNHLY and CDR2 FYNNEI.

The gene calls are TRBV28 and TRBJ2-7, with 10 bases that match TRBD2. The CDR3 loop spans 18 amino acids. Trimming removed 5 bases from V and 0 bases from J; junction bases left unmatched: 13. Germline V lookup: CDR1 MDHEN, CDR2 SYDVKM. DNA for the CDR3: TGTGCCAGCAGTCCCTTTACTAGCGGGATAAAACGCTCCTACGAGCAGTACTTC. Translation gives CASSPFTSGIKRSYEQYF.

The V and J genes are TRBV28 and TRBJ2-7, with D tentatively TRBD2 (7 bases). The CDR3 extends over 14 amino acids. V was pared by 0 bases and J by 7 bases, with 13 bases between. CDR1 and CDR2 (germline): MDHEN, SYDVKM. This chain's CDR3 is CASSLWAGRGEQYF. The CDR3 bases are TGTGCCAGCAGTTTATGGGCGGGGAGGGGGGAGCAGTACTTC.

The chain couples TRBV2 to TRBJ1-3; D is ambiguous. Trimming removed 8 bases from V and 4 bases from J, with 18 bases in between. The CDR3 runs 15 residues. Germline V lookup: CDR1 SNHLY, CDR2 FYNNEI. The DNA of the CDR3 is TGTGCCAGCGAAGCCTTAGGAGGACGCGGAAACACCATATATTTT. Its protein product is CASEALGGRGNTIYF.

This chain links TRBV7-2 with TRBJ2-3; D assignment may be TRBD1 or TRBD2 (5 bases each). CDR3 length equals 13 residues. Germline CDR1 and CDR2: SGHTA and FQGNSA. V was cut by 2 bases and J by 5 bases, with 8 bases left in between. The DNA of the CDR3 is TGTGCCAGCAGCTTACGAGGGGAAGATACGCAGTATTTT. Translated, it gives CASSLRGEDTQYF. Complete variable domain (other parts from reference TRBV7-2 and TRBJ2-3): GAGVSQSPSNKVTEKGKDVELRCDPISGHTALYWYRQSLGQGLEFLIYFQGNSAPDKSGLPSDRFSAERTGGSVSTLTIQRTQQEDSAVYLCASSLRGEDTQYFGPGTRLTVL.

The J gene is TRBJ1-5, the V gene TRBV10-3, with TRBD1 matching over 8 bases. The germline V gene encodes CDR1 ENHRY and CDR2 SYGVKD. The CDR3 contains 13 residues. Trimming cost V 8 bases and J 3 bases; bases outside gene matches: 3. In nucleotides, the CDR3 is TGTGCCATCGGACAGGGACCCAATCAGCCCCAGCATTTT. Translated: CAIGQGPNQPQHF.

This chain joins TRBV7-2 and TRBJ2-2; D remains unclear. Trimming removed 7 bases at V and 4 bases at J, with 10 bases between. Germline V gives CDR1 SGHTA, CDR2 FQGNSA. This CDR3 region has 13 residues. The CDR3 DNA sequence: TGTGCCAGCACCCGCTACCTCACCGGGGAGCTGTTTTTT. Translated, it gives CASTRYLTGELFF. Combining the CDR3 with reference TRBV7-2 and TRBJ2-2 gives the whole variable domain GAGVSQSPSNKVTEKGKDVELRCDPISGHTALYWYRQSLGQGLEFLIYFQGNSAPDKSGLPSDRFSAERTGGSVSTLTIQRTQQEDSAVYLCASTRYLTGELFFGEGSRLTVL.

The rearrangement joins TRBV11-3 to TRBJ1-4, with TRBD1 as a possible D gene (5 bases). The length of the CDR3 is 15 residues. V was cut by 2 bases and J by 3 bases, with 10 bases left in between. CDR1 and CDR2 from the germline V gene are SGHNT and YENEEA. CDR3 DNA sequence: TGTGCCAGCAGCTTAAATGGGGGTTCTAATGAAAAACTGTTTTTT. Protein sequence: CASSLNGGSNEKLFF.

This clone was recorded once. The genes are TRBV30 and TRBJ2-7, with 12 nucleotides matching TRBD2. J gave up 7 bases and V 3 bases, and 1 base lay outside the gene matches. The CDR3 extends over 12 amino acids. The germline V gene encodes CDR1 GTSNPN and CDR2 SVGIG (reference sequence). For the CDR3, the DNA is TGTGCCTGGAGAGGACTAGCGGGGGAGCAGTACTTC. Encoded protein: CAWRGLAGEQYF.

V usage is TRBV5-6 and J usage is TRBJ2-7; 7 bases agree with TRBD2. The CDR3 contains 15 residues. With V trimmed by 4 bases and J by 0 bases, 7 bases remained unmatched. Per the germline V gene, CDR1 is SGHDT and CDR2 is YYEEEE. CDR3 residues: CASSEAGRGSYEQYF. CDR3 sequence (DNA): TGTGCCAGCAGCGAAGCGGGACGCGGCTCCTACGAGCAGTACTTC.

This chain connects TRBV6-5 to TRBJ1-4; D not certain. The CDR3 length is 14 residues. V lost 6 bases, J lost 4 bases, and 12 bases lay in between. Looked up from germline, CDR1 is MNHEY and CDR2 is SVGAGI. The CDR3 DNA is TGTGCCAGCAGCCCCCGGGAGCGTAATGAAAAACTGTTTTTT. Protein product: CASSPRERNEKLFF.

This chain uses TRBV9 with TRBJ2-1; D is uncertain. Trimming took off 4 bases at V and 15 bases at J, with 8 bases between the two ends. There are 9 residues in the CDR3. Germline loops: CDR1 SGDLS, CDR2 YYNGEE. The CDR3 spells CASSPNRFF. The CDR3, as DNA: TGTGCCAGCAGCCCGAACAGGTTCTTC.

The chain couples TRBV6-1 to TRBJ1-4; the D gene is possibly TRBD1 (6 bases). The V end lost 3 bases, the J end lost 5 bases, and 10 bases lay between the germline ends. Germline V gives CDR1 MNHNS, CDR2 SASEGT. This CDR3 spans 14 amino acids. The CDR3 loop is CASSDWGRNEKLFF. CDR3 in DNA: TGTGCCAGCAGTGACTGGGGGCGGAATGAAAAACTGTTTTTT.

CDR3 region: CASSLSARGGSYNEQFF. The DNA of the CDR3 is TGTGCCAGCAGCTTATCAGCCCGCGGGGGCTCCTACAATGAGCAGTTCTTC. J is TRBJ2-1 and V is TRBV7-6; 7 bases match TRBD2. The CDR3 has 17 amino acids. In germline, CDR1 is SGHVS, CDR2 FNYEAQ. J was trimmed by 0 bases and V by 2 bases; bases with no gene match: 7.

The chain combines TRBV7-6 with TRBJ2-5; no firm D call. This CDR3 is built from 14 residues. Between the trimmed V and J ends, which lost 8 bases and 2 bases, there was a span of 15 bases. Per germline, CDR1 SGHVS and CDR2 FNYEAQ. CDR3 in DNA: TGTGCCAGCCAACGTCTTACTCTACAAGAGACCCAGTACTTC. This translates into CASQRLTLQETQYF.

The gene calls are TRBV5-1 and TRBJ1-2, with 8 bases lining up with TRBD1. V lost 3 bases to trimming and J lost 6 bases; unmatched junction nucleotides: 10. Germline CDR1 SGHRS, CDR2 YFSETQ. There are 15 residues in the CDR3. CDR3 DNA sequence: TGCGCCAGCAGCTGGGCGCAGGGGGCTTTAGATGGCTACACCTTC. Encoded protein: CASSWAQGALDGYTF.

V is TRBV25-1 and J is TRBJ1-4; unclear D gene. The CDR3 spans 16 residues. Germline loops: CDR1 MGHDK, CDR2 SYGVNS. The V and J ends lost 3 bases and 0 bases respectively, with 11 bases between them. The CDR3 reads CASSDLRQPTNEKLFF. The DNA of the CDR3 is TGTGCCAGCAGTGACCTCCGGCAGCCAACTAATGAAAAACTGTTTTTT.

This chain joins TRBV6-1 and TRBJ2-3; D gene ambiguous. Trimming took 2 bases from V and 0 from J, leaving 6 bases between them. Germline V CDR1 and CDR2: MNHNS, SASEGT. The CDR3 totals 14 residues. The CDR3: CASSELSSTDTQYF. The CDR3 coding sequence is TGTGCCAGCAGTGAACTCAGTAGCACAGATACGCAGTATTTT.

DNA for the CDR3: TGTGCCAGCAGTTCACCAAGTGCGGGATCCTACAATGAGCAGTTCTTC. This gives the protein CASSSPSAGSYNEQFF. V gene TRBV28 combines with J gene TRBJ2-1, with D maybe TRBD2 (6 bases). Between the trimmed V and J ends, which lost 4 bases and 1 base, there was a span of 14 bases. This CDR3 contains 16 residues. Per germline, CDR1 MDHEN and CDR2 SYDVKM.

The V and J genes are TRBV2 and TRBJ2-1; the D gene is possibly TRBD2 (6 bases). V was clipped by 4 bases and J by 3 bases, with 7 bases between them. The CDR3 consists of 13 residues. Germline V gene data show CDR1 as SNHLY and CDR2 as FYNNEI. CDR3 residues: CASSGTIYNEQFF. The CDR3 region has the DNA TGTGCCAGCAGTGGGACTATCTACAATGAGCAGTTCTTC.

This chain joins TRBV25-1 and TRBJ2-5; D perhaps matches TRBD2 (5 bases). The germline V gene encodes CDR1 MGHDK and CDR2 SYGVNS. The germline V and J ends were trimmed by 5 bases and 2 bases, with 15 bases remaining between them. The CDR3 is 15 amino acids. CDR3 in DNA: TGTGCCAGCAGTCGATCGAGGGAGATACAAGAGACCCAGTACTTC. Translation gives CASSRSREIQETQYF.

The chain joins TRBV19 to TRBJ1-3, with D maybe TRBD1 (5 bases). Germline-derived CDR1 and CDR2 are LNHDA and SQIVND (reference sequence). CDR3 size: 14 residues. Trimming took 8 bases from V and 1 from J, leaving 12 bases between them. The CDR3 is CASRGSGSGNTIYF. Here the CDR3 DNA reads TGTGCCAGTCGGGGGTCCGGATCTGGAAACACCATATATTTT.

The chain uses TRBV14 and TRBJ1-2; perhaps TRBD1 as D (6 bases). CDR1 SGHDN and CDR2 FVKESK come from the germline V gene. Trimming left V 1 base short and J 4 bases short, with 13 bases between. CDR3 length: 15 residues. CDR3 sequence reads: CASSQAGAGVYGYTF. The CDR3 DNA follows: TGTGCCAGCAGCCAAGCAGGGGCGGGTGTCTATGGCTACACCTTC.

This sequence joins TRBV27 and TRBJ2-7; 9 bases are a match to TRBD1. This CDR3 has 14 residues. The V segment lost 3 bases and the J segment 3 bases; nucleotides outside the gene matches: 3. CDR1 MNHEY and CDR2 SMNVEV come from the germline V gene (reference sequence). The CDR3 nucleotides are TGTGCCAGCAGTTTGGGGACAGGGCTCTACGAGCAGTACTTC. This translates into CASSLGTGLYEQYF.

This clone showed up just a few times. The chain combines TRBV27 with TRBJ1-2; TRBD1 might be the D (5 bases). Germline assignment: CDR1 MNHEY and CDR2 SMNVEV (reference sequence). With 5 bases removed from V and 8 bases from J, the gap between germline ends came to 18 bases. The CDR3 sequence is 14 residues long. In DNA, the CDR3 is TGTGCCAGCAGTAGGGAGGGCAGGGTTGGGGGCTACACCTTC. It codes for CASSREGRVGGYTF.

V is TRBV6-5 and J is TRBJ2-3; 7 positions agree with TRBD2. J gave up 5 bases and V 6 bases, and 2 bases lay outside the gene matches. Germline lookup yields CDR1 MNHEY and CDR2 SVGAGI. This CDR3 contains 12 residues. Here the CDR3 reads CASSQRGDTQYF. The CDR3 DNA reads TGTGCCAGCAGCCAGCGGGGAGATACGCAGTATTTT.

The chain uses TRBV6-1 and TRBJ1-2, with D tentatively TRBD1 (5 bases). V was pared by 5 bases and J by 5 bases, with 12 bases between. This CDR3 comprises 13 residues. Germline V CDR1 and CDR2: MNHNS, SASEGT. CDR3 in amino acids: CASSSAQDYGYTF. CDR3 coding DNA: TGTGCCAGCAGTTCTGCACAGGATTATGGCTACACCTTC.

J is TRBJ1-3 and V is TRBV7-2; D remains ambiguous. From germline, CDR1 is SGHTA and CDR2 FQGNSA. Between the trimmed V and J ends, which lost 2 bases and 0 bases, there was a span of 8 bases. The CDR3 runs to 15 residues. CDR3 DNA sequence: TGTGCCAGCAGCTTAATGAGAAGCTCTGGAAACACCATATATTTT. Translating it yields CASSLMRSSGNTIYF.

CDR3 nucleotides: TGTGCCAGTAGCGGACTAGCGGGCTACGAGCAGTACTTC. It is translated as CASSGLAGYEQYF. The chain links TRBV19 to TRBJ2-7, with 11 bases lining up with TRBD2. The junction had 1 base not matched to a gene; V was cut back by 6 bases and J by 3 bases. The CDR3 is made up of 13 amino acids. CDR1 is LNHDA and CDR2 is SQIVND in the germline V gene (reference sequence).